This T cell receptor (beta chain) derives from a study of cytomegalovirus exposure and HLA in healthy donors. Study-level results: The study designated 160 or so TCR beta chains cytomegalovirus-associated. In a later analysis, several top co-occurrence clusters appeared linked to parvovirus B19, influenza, CMV and Epstein-Barr virus. Fewer N-insertions than the roughly 630-donor mean were reportedly shown by an Asian-associated ancestry cluster in a later analysis.

In the case of this clone: Antigen unknown.

A multiplex PCR was run with 60 Vbeta primers and 13 Jbeta primers. Assay used: immunoSEQ multiplex PCR; TCRdb lists only in-frame clones, some missing. The table lists fewer than 250,000 clones, roughly four fifths of them singletons. The CDR3 has 13 amino acids. V trimming: 3 bases; J trimming: 8 bases; junction bases outside the gene matches: 7. The V gene's germline CDR1 is SGHRS and CDR2 YFSETQ. The sequence derives from a woman in her twenties or thirties in good health and CMV-seropositive. Material: PBMCs. The rearrangement uses TRBV5-1 and TRBJ1-1; 7 nucleotides align to TRBD1. This CDR3 is CASSSVDRVEAFF. The CDR3 region has the DNA TGCGCCAGCAGCTCAGTAGACAGGGTCGAAGCTTTCTTT.